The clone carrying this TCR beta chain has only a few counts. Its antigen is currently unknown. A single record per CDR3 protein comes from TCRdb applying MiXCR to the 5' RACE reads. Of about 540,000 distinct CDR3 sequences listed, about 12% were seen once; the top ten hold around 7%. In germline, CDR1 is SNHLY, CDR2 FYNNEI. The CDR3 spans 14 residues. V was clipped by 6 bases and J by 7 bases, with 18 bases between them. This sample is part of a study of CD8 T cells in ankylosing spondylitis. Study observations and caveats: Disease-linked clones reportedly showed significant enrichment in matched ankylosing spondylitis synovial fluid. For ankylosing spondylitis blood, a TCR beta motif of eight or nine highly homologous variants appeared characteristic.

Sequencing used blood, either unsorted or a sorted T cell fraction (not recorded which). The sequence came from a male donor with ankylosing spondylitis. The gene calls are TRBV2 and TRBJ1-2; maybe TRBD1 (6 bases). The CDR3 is CASSLRQDPGGYTF. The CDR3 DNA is TGTGCCAGCAGCCTGAGACAGGACCCGGGTGGCTACACCTTC.